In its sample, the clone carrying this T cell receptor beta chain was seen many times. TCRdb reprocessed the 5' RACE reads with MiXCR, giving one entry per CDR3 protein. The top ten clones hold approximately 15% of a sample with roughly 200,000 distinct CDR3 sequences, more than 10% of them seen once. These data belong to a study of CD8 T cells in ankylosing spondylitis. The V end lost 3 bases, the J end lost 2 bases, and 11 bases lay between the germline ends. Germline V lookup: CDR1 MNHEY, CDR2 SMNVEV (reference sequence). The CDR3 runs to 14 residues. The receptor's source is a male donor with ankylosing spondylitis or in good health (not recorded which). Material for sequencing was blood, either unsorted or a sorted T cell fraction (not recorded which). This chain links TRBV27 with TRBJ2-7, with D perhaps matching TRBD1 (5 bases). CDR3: CASSLGPRAYEQYF. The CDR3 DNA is TGTGCCAGCAGTTTGGGGCCTAGAGCCTACGAGCAGTACTTC.